The rows below give T cell receptor beta chains drawn from one sample of a study of vaccination effects on CD4 cells after COVID-19. The assay was immunoSEQ multiplex PCR, and TCRdb's table has in-frame clones only and misses some. The sample includes approximately 25,000 clones, approximately 76% of them seen just once. Antigen specificity for these receptors is unknown. This specimen consisted of CD4+ T cells from PBMCs cultured with SARS-CoV-2 spike peptides, obtained before COVID-19 vaccination. The source of these receptors is a human donor who received a COVID-19 vaccine. Both conserved end residues are part of each CDR3. The D gene is left open where the match is weak. The listing skips clone size in some rows; elsewhere it reads once, few, many or a size class.

NA,TRBJ1-4,TRBV2,NA,TGTGCCAGCAGCTCGGACGGCACTACGGGTGAAAAACTGTTTTTT,CASSSDGTTGEKLFF
once,TRBJ1-6,TRBV6-5,NA,TGTGCCAGCACCCTTGACAGCCAATATTCACCCCTCCACTTT,CASTLDSQYSPLHF
NA,TRBJ2-5,TRBV6-4,TRBD2,TGTGCCAGCAGTATTTCTAGCGGGGGTCAAGAGACCCAGTACTTC,CASSISSGGQETQYF
NA,TRBJ2-1,TRBV6-5,NA,TGTGCCAGCAGTTACTCTAGCTCCTACAATGAGCAGTTCTTC,CASSYSSSYNEQFF
NA,TRBJ2-5,TRBV2,NA,TGTGCCAGCAGTGGGGGGGGGCCGGGGGAGACCCAGTACTTC,CASSGGGPGETQYF
NA,TRBJ2-1,TRBV5-4,TRBD2,TGTGCCAGCACCTCCGGGACTAGCGGATACAATGAGCAGTTCTTC,CASTSGTSGYNEQFF
NA,TRBJ2-7,TRBV13,TRBD2,TGTGCCAGCAGCTTGGGAGACAGACTAGCGGGGATCTCCTACGAGCAGTACTTC,CASSLGDRLAGISYEQYF
NA,TRBJ1-1,TRBV10-1,NA,TGCGCCAGCAGCGAGGGGACCTGGAAAGTGAACACTGAAGCTTTCTTT,CASSEGTWKVNTEAFF
NA,TRBJ2-5,TRBV9,TRBD2,TGTGCCAGCAGCGTGGGGACTATTCAAGAGACCCAGTACTTC,CASSVGTIQETQYF
NA,TRBJ2-7,TRBV4-2,TRBD1,TGTGCCAGCAGCCAACAAGGACAGGGTGGATACGAGCAGTACTTC,CASSQQGQGGYEQYF
NA,TRBJ2-2,TRBV5-1,NA,TGCGCCAGCAGTCTGGGTAGTCCCGACACCGGGGAGCTGTTTTTT,CASSLGSPDTGELFF
NA,TRBJ2-2,TRBV10-1,TRBD1,TGCGCCACCCGACAGGGACAGAACACCGGGGAGCTGTTTTTT,CATRQGQNTGELFF
NA,TRBJ2-3,TRBV19,TRBD2,TGTGCCAGCCGATCTTCGGGACTATACACAGATACGCAGTATTTT,CASRSSGLYTDTQYF
once,TRBJ2-1,TRBV5-1,NA,TGCGCCAGCAGCTTGGCTACGGGCCAATTTAATGAGCAGTTCTTC,CASSLATGQFNEQFF
NA,TRBJ2-7,TRBV5-1,TRBD1,TGCGCCAGCAGCTCTGGACAGGGCTCCTACGAGCAGTACTTC,CASSSGQGSYEQYF
NA,TRBJ1-2,TRBV21-1,NA,TGTGCCAGCAGCAAAGATGGCAGGGGTGATGTGGACGGCTACACCTTC,CASSKDGRGDVDGYTF
NA,TRBJ1-2,TRBV5-6,NA,TGTGCCAGCAGCTTGCGGGGGGCCAGCGGCTACACCTTC,CASSLRGASGYTF
few,TRBJ1-5,TRBV4-2,TRBD1,TGTGCCAGCAGCCAAGAAGGGGGACAGAAATATCAGCCCCAGCATTTT,CASSQEGGQKYQPQHF
NA,TRBJ1-1,TRBV6-5,NA,TGTGCCAGCAGACAGGGCGGTGAAGCTTTCTTT,CASRQGGEAFF
NA,TRBJ1-5,TRBV7-2,NA,TGTGCCAGCAGCTTAAGAGGCAATCAGCCCCAGCATTTT,CASSLRGNQPQHF
NA,TRBJ2-7,TRBV7-9,TRBD2,TGTGCCAGCAGCTTATCCCTAGCGGGCGACGAGCAGTACTTC,CASSLSLAGDEQYF
once,TRBJ2-7,TRBV10-3,NA,TGTGCCATCAGTGAGCTGACTAGTCTCTACGAGCAGTACTTC,CAISELTSLYEQYF
few,TRBJ2-1,TRBV7-9,NA,TGTGCCAGCAGCTTCGGGATCGTGGACAATGAGCAGTTCTTC,CASSFGIVDNEQFF
NA,TRBJ1-6,TRBV7-9,TRBD1,TGTGCCAGCAGCGGCGGGACAGGGACCGGTAATTCACCCCTCCACTTT,CASSGGTGTGNSPLHF
once,TRBJ2-2,TRBV6-5,NA,TGTGCCAGCAGCCGAAGACGTGCCACCGGGGAGCTGTTTTTT,CASSRRRATGELFF
NA,TRBJ2-1,TRBV6-6,TRBD2,TGTGCCAGCAGTTACCCGTTACGGGGGGGTTACAATGAGCAGTTCTTC,CASSYPLRGGYNEQFF
NA,TRBJ1-1,TRBV19,TRBD1,TGTGCCAGTAGTGACCTCCCCTTGGGACAGGAAGCTTTCTTT,CASSDLPLGQEAFF
NA,TRBJ1-5,TRBV30,NA,TGTGCCTGGAGTGAGGTGGGGCTATATGATCAGCCCCAGCATTTT,CAWSEVGLYDQPQHF
NA,TRBJ2-3,TRBV5-1,TRBD1,TGCGCCAGCAGCCCCGTGGGGACAGGGGGCACAGATACGCAGTATTTT,CASSPVGTGGTDTQYF
NA,TRBJ2-4,TRBV19,NA,TGTGCCAGTAGTATAGGGGGCATTACTAGCAAAAACATTCAGTACTTC,CASSIGGITSKNIQYF
NA,TRBJ2-2,TRBV3-1/TRBV3-2,NA,TGTGCCAGCAGCCAAGCTGGACTGGCCAACACCGGGGAGCTGTTTTTT,CASSQAGLANTGELFF
few,TRBJ2-3,TRBV5-1,TRBD1,TGCGCCAGCAGCTCAGACAGGGACAGAGATACGCAGTATTTT,CASSSDRDRDTQYF
NA,TRBJ1-2,TRBV7-9,TRBD1,TGTGCCAGCAGCCTCGGGACAGGGGTTCGCTACACCTTC,CASSLGTGVRYTF
NA,TRBJ1-5,TRBV19,TRBD1,TGTGCCAGTAACCTATGGACAGGGGGTGTCAATCAGCCCCAGCATTTT,CASNLWTGGVNQPQHF
NA,TRBJ2-7,TRBV14,TRBD2,TGTGCCAGCAGCCATAGAGCGGGAGTAGCTTACGAGCAGTACTTC,CASSHRAGVAYEQYF
NA,TRBJ2-7,TRBV3-1/TRBV3-2,TRBD1,TGTGCCAGCAGCCGGGGACAGGCCGACTACGAGCAGTACTTC,CASSRGQADYEQYF
NA,TRBJ1-6,TRBV6-6,NA,TGTGCCAGCAGGGGAAGGGCGCGGGGGGGGGAAACCCTCCACTTT,CASRGRARGGETLHF